Listed below are T cell receptor beta chains from one sample, sequenced in a study of neurological immune-mediated disorders. A single record per CDR3 protein comes from TCRdb applying MiXCR to the 5' RACE reads. Among 35,000 to 50,000 distinct CDR3 sequences listed, roughly 15% were seen once. Material for sequencing was CD4+ T cells from blood. These receptors were taken from a woman aged 55-70 years with HTLV-1-associated myelopathy (HAM/TSP). Each CDR3 is given with its conserved first and last residue. The order of the fields is V gene, J gene, D gene, clone size, CDR3 DNA, CDR3 protein. D genes are given only for firm matches. Clone size appears in some rows only: once, few, many, or a class for an expanded clone.

V gene: TRBV6-5
J gene: TRBJ1-4
D gene: .
clone size: many
CDR3 DNA: TGTGCCAGCAGGAATCAGGGGTGGGAAAAACTGTTTTTT
CDR3 protein: CASRNQGWEKLFF

V gene: TRBV12-3/TRBV12-4
J gene: TRBJ2-2
D gene: .
clone size: medium-sized
CDR3 DNA: TGTGCCGGCAGGTCCGGGGGAGACACCGGGGAGCTGTTTTTT
CDR3 protein: CAGRSGGDTGELFF

V gene: TRBV20-1
J gene: TRBJ1-6
D gene: .
clone size: many
CDR3 DNA: TGCAGTGCTAGAGGGGCAGGGGTGGATAATTCACCCCTCCACTTT
CDR3 protein: CSARGAGVDNSPLHF

V gene: TRBV10-3
J gene: TRBJ1-5
D gene: .
clone size: many
CDR3 DNA: TGTGCCATCAGTGAGTCGACAGGAAATAGCAATCAGCCCCAGCATTTT
CDR3 protein: CAISESTGNSNQPQHF

V gene: TRBV20-1
J gene: TRBJ2-5
D gene: TRBD1
clone size: many
CDR3 DNA: TGCAGTGCTGAAACAGGAGGACAGGGGGCTTTGGAGACCCAGTACTTC
CDR3 protein: CSAETGGQGALETQYF

V gene: TRBV5-1
J gene: TRBJ2-3
D gene: .
clone size: many
CDR3 DNA: TGCGCCAGCAGCTTGGCGGGTTTTGGGGCTGCAGATACGCAGTATTTT
CDR3 protein: CASSLAGFGAADTQYF

V gene: TRBV20-1
J gene: TRBJ1-2
D gene: TRBD1
clone size: once
CDR3 DNA: TGCAGTGCTAGAGCCGGGACAGGGGGCTATGGCTACACCTTC
CDR3 protein: CSARAGTGGYGYTF

V gene: TRBV5-1
J gene: TRBJ1-2
D gene: .
clone size: many
CDR3 DNA: TGCGCCAGCAGCTCCGCAACAGGGTCGGGTTTAGATGGCTACACCTTC
CDR3 protein: CASSSATGSGLDGYTF

V gene: TRBV30
J gene: TRBJ1-2
D gene: TRBD1
clone size: medium-sized
CDR3 DNA: TGTGCCTGGGGACAGGAGTATGGCTACACCTTC
CDR3 protein: CAWGQEYGYTF

V gene: TRBV6-5
J gene: TRBJ1-2
D gene: TRBD1
clone size: many
CDR3 DNA: TGTGCCAGCAGTAGGGGACAGCTGGGAAACTATGGCTACACCTTC
CDR3 protein: CASSRGQLGNYGYTF

V gene: TRBV2
J gene: TRBJ1-2
D gene: TRBD1
clone size: many
CDR3 DNA: TGTGCCAGCAGTTCGGGACAGGCGTTTGGCTACACCTTC
CDR3 protein: CASSSGQAFGYTF

V gene: TRBV5-1
J gene: TRBJ1-4
D gene: TRBD1
clone size: many
CDR3 DNA: TGCGCCAGCAGCTTGGAAGGGGACAGGGGTGAAAAACTGTTTTTT
CDR3 protein: CASSLEGDRGEKLFF

V gene: TRBV3-1
J gene: TRBJ1-1
D gene: .
clone size: .
CDR3 DNA: TGTGCCAGCAGCCACAGGAGGCGGGCTGAAGCTATCTTT
CDR3 protein: CASSHRRRAEAIF

V gene: TRBV20-1
J gene: TRBJ2-7
D gene: TRBD1
clone size: medium-sized
CDR3 DNA: TGCAGTGCTATAACCGGGACAGGGTCGAACGAGCAGTACTTC
CDR3 protein: CSAITGTGSNEQYF

V gene: TRBV5-1
J gene: TRBJ2-7
D gene: .
clone size: many
CDR3 DNA: TGCGCCAGCAGACCTCCCACGACCGGGACACAGATCACCTACGAGCAGTACTTC
CDR3 protein: CASRPPTTGTQITYEQYF

V gene: TRBV5-1
J gene: TRBJ2-2
D gene: TRBD2
clone size: many
CDR3 DNA: TGCGCCAGCAGCTTGGACAGCGGGGGGCCCAACACCGGGGAGCTGTTTTTT
CDR3 protein: CASSLDSGGPNTGELFF

V gene: TRBV2
J gene: TRBJ2-1
D gene: TRBD1
clone size: many
CDR3 DNA: TGTGCCAGCAGTCTACAGGGGAACGTCTACAATGAGCAGTTCTTC
CDR3 protein: CASSLQGNVYNEQFF

V gene: TRBV5-1
J gene: TRBJ2-1
D gene: .
clone size: many
CDR3 DNA: TGCGCCAGCAGCCTTATCCGCAATGAGCAGTTCTTC
CDR3 protein: CASSLIRNEQFF

V gene: TRBV5-1
J gene: TRBJ2-1
D gene: .
clone size: many
CDR3 DNA: TGCGCCAGCAGATCCACCCTTACAGGACACAATGAGCAGTTCTTC
CDR3 protein: CASRSTLTGHNEQFF

V gene: TRBV20-1
J gene: TRBJ2-1
D gene: TRBD1
clone size: many
CDR3 DNA: TGCAGTGCTTCGACAGGGACCTACTACTCCTACAATGAGCAGTTCTTC
CDR3 protein: CSASTGTYYSYNEQFF

V gene: TRBV12-3/TRBV12-4
J gene: TRBJ1-2
D gene: .
clone size: many
CDR3 DNA: TGTGCCAGCAGCCCCATCTGGGGGGCCAACTATGGCTACACCTTC
CDR3 protein: CASSPIWGANYGYTF

V gene: TRBV20-1
J gene: TRBJ2-4
D gene: TRBD2
clone size: many
CDR3 DNA: TGCAGTGCTTGGACTAGCGGGGGGAAAAACATTCAGTACTTC
CDR3 protein: CSAWTSGGKNIQYF